Listed below are T cell receptor beta chains from one sample, sequenced in a study of blood T cell repertoires in COVID-19. Some clones are missing from TCRdb's copy, which holds only in-frame ones; the method was immunoSEQ multiplex PCR. The data show about 400,000 clones, with roughly nine tenths seen just once and 1.5% to 2% held by the top ten. The specimen sequenced was PBMCs or T cells enriched from blood (not recorded which). These receptors all stem from a woman aged 30 to 39 who had recovered from COVID-19. Each CDR3 is given with its conserved first and last residue. The D gene is left open where the match is weak. Clone sizes are given selectively: once, few, many, or a class where the clone is expanded.

J: TRBJ2-6
V: TRBV11-2
size: NA
D: NA
DNA: TGTGCCAGCAGCTTAGGTAGAGGGCTCCCGAGCTATGGGGCCAACGTCCTGACTTTC
CDR3: CASSLGRGLPSYGANVLTF

J: TRBJ2-1
V: TRBV6-2/TRBV6-3
size: NA
D: TRBD2
DNA: TGTGCCAGCAGTACCTCGGGTAGCGGGGGGGCCAGGTACAATGAGCAGTTCTTC
CDR3: CASSTSGSGGARYNEQFF

J: TRBJ1-1
V: TRBV27
size: NA
D: NA
DNA: TGTGCCAGCAGTCCCCCGGGACACCCAACGAGCACTGAAGCTTTCTTT
CDR3: CASSPPGHPTSTEAFF

J: TRBJ2-5
V: TRBV27
size: once
D: NA
DNA: TGTGCCAGCAGTCTATACATCCAAGAGACCCAGTACTTC
CDR3: CASSLYIQETQYF

J: TRBJ1-2
V: TRBV7-2
size: NA
D: NA
DNA: TGTGCCAGCAGCTTAACGGACTCATACACCTTC
CDR3: CASSLTDSYTF

J: TRBJ1-1
V: TRBV28
size: NA
D: TRBD1
DNA: TGTGCCAGCCTTACGCCGGGACAGGGGAACACTGAAGCTTTCTTT
CDR3: CASLTPGQGNTEAFF

J: TRBJ2-3
V: TRBV9
size: NA
D: TRBD2
DNA: TGTGCCAGCAGCGTGGGACTAGGCGAAGATACGCAGTATTTT
CDR3: CASSVGLGEDTQYF

J: TRBJ1-1
V: TRBV6-2/TRBV6-3
size: NA
D: TRBD1
DNA: TGTGCCAGCAGTAGTTCCCAGGGGGCCCCGAACACTGAAGCTTTCTTT
CDR3: CASSSSQGAPNTEAFF

J: TRBJ2-7
V: TRBV30
size: NA
D: TRBD2
DNA: TGTGCCTGGAGTGTAAGGCGGGGGTCCTACGAGCAGTACTTC
CDR3: CAWSVRRGSYEQYF

J: TRBJ1-2
V: TRBV30
size: NA
D: NA
DNA: TGTGCCTGGAGTGTCTTAGTATCACAGGGAGACACCTTC
CDR3: CAWSVLVSQGDTF

J: TRBJ1-1
V: TRBV5-4
size: NA
D: NA
DNA: TGTGCCAGCAGTTCGACAGGCGACACTGAAGCTTTCTTT
CDR3: CASSSTGDTEAFF

J: TRBJ1-3
V: TRBV3-1/TRBV3-2
size: few
D: NA
DNA: TGTGCCAGCAGCCAATCCTCCTCTGGAAACACCATATATTTT
CDR3: CASSQSSSGNTIYF

J: TRBJ2-1
V: TRBV28
size: once
D: TRBD2
DNA: TGTGCCAGCAGTGCGAGTTATAGCGGGGGTCGCAATGAGCAGTTCTTC
CDR3: CASSASYSGGRNEQFF

J: TRBJ2-7
V: TRBV7-9
size: NA
D: NA
DNA: TGTGCCAGCAGCCGTGCTCTTAGCGGAGCGACCTACGAGCAGTACTTC
CDR3: CASSRALSGATYEQYF

J: TRBJ1-2
V: TRBV29-1
size: NA
D: NA
DNA: TGCAGCGTTGAAACTTACGCGACTACTGGGAACTATGGCTACACCTTC
CDR3: CSVETYATTGNYGYTF

J: TRBJ2-4
V: TRBV12-2
size: NA
D: NA
DNA: TGTGCAAGTCGCAAGGTTAGGGGGGGTTTGGGCAAAAACATTCAGTACTTC
CDR3: CASRKVRGGLGKNIQYF

J: TRBJ1-5
V: TRBV27
size: NA
D: NA
DNA: TGTGCCAGCAGTACCACAGGGTATAGCAATCAGCCCCAGCATTTT
CDR3: CASSTTGYSNQPQHF

J: TRBJ2-1
V: TRBV24-1
size: NA
D: TRBD2
DNA: TGTGCCACCAGTGATACCCGGACTAGCGCTACCTCCTACAATGAGCAGTTCTTC
CDR3: CATSDTRTSATSYNEQFF

J: TRBJ1-1
V: TRBV5-1
size: NA
D: NA
DNA: TGCGCCAGCAGCTGGGGGGGGAGGCAGGGCGAAGCTTTCTTT
CDR3: CASSWGGRQGEAFF

J: TRBJ1-4
V: TRBV5-5
size: once
D: TRBD1
DNA: TGTGCCAGCAGTCAGACTCCGGGACAGAGCAATGAAAAACTGTTTTTT
CDR3: CASSQTPGQSNEKLFF

J: TRBJ2-7
V: TRBV7-2
size: NA
D: NA
DNA: TGTGCCAGCAGCTCCCGTCCAGGCGACTACGAGCAGTACTTC
CDR3: CASSSRPGDYEQYF

J: TRBJ2-7
V: TRBV9
size: NA
D: NA
DNA: TGCGCCAGCAGCGTAGGCGGGATCGTTGGGGGCGAGCAGTACTTC
CDR3: CASSVGGIVGGEQYF

J: TRBJ2-2
V: TRBV7-2
size: NA
D: NA
DNA: TGTGCCAGCAGCTTAGTCAGCGCCGGGGAGCTGTTTTTT
CDR3: CASSLVSAGELFF

J: TRBJ2-2
V: TRBV9
size: NA
D: NA
DNA: TGTGCCAGCAGCGGAGCAGGGGAGCTGTTTTTT
CDR3: CASSGAGELFF

J: TRBJ2-2
V: TRBV15
size: once
D: NA
DNA: TGTGCCACCAGCAGGAGGAAATCTGGGACCGGGGAGCTGTTTTTT
CDR3: CATSRRKSGTGELFF

J: TRBJ2-5
V: TRBV5-4
size: NA
D: TRBD1
DNA: TGTGCCAGCAGCTTCCTCGACAGGGCGGAAGAGACCCAGTACTTC
CDR3: CASSFLDRAEETQYF

J: TRBJ2-2
V: TRBV25-1
size: NA
D: NA
DNA: TGTGCCAGCAGTGACGGTAGGAGGACCGGGGAGCTGTTTTTT
CDR3: CASSDGRRTGELFF

J: TRBJ2-7
V: TRBV19
size: NA
D: TRBD2
DNA: TGTGCCAGTAGTATATCGACTAGCGGGGGAACCTACGAGCAGTACTTC
CDR3: CASSISTSGGTYEQYF

J: TRBJ2-3
V: TRBV5-4
size: once
D: TRBD2
DNA: TGTGCCAGCAGCTTGGCTAGCGGGGGGACCACAGATACGCAGTATTTT
CDR3: CASSLASGGTTDTQYF

J: TRBJ2-2
V: TRBV24-1
size: NA
D: NA
DNA: TGTGCCACCAGTGATGTAACGGCGAACACCGGGGAGCTGTTTTTT
CDR3: CATSDVTANTGELFF

J: TRBJ2-1
V: TRBV4-1
size: NA
D: TRBD2
DNA: TGCGCCAGCAGCCAAGATAGCGGGGGCTACAATGAGCAGTTCTTC
CDR3: CASSQDSGGYNEQFF

J: TRBJ2-1
V: TRBV7-9
size: once
D: NA
DNA: TGTGCCAGCAGCAGAGGGGGCGGGGTCCCCCCCCGTGTTAATGAGCAGTTCTTC
CDR3: CASSRGGGVPPRVNEQFF

J: TRBJ2-7
V: TRBV10-3
size: NA
D: TRBD2
DNA: TGTGCCATAAGGGGGGCTAGCGGGAGTAGCGAGCAGTACTTC
CDR3: CAIRGASGSSEQYF

J: TRBJ1-1
V: TRBV12-3/TRBV12-4
size: NA
D: TRBD1
DNA: TGTGCCAGCAGTTTGAACAGGGGGACTGAAGCTTTCTTT
CDR3: CASSLNRGTEAFF

J: TRBJ1-2
V: TRBV6-2/TRBV6-3
size: NA
D: TRBD1
DNA: TGTGCCAGCAGTTACTCCGATCACAGGGGAACACCGGGAGAGCACTATGGCTACACCTTC
CDR3: CASSYSDHRGTPGEHYGYTF

J: TRBJ1-5
V: TRBV21-1
size: once
D: NA
DNA: TGTGCCAGCAGCAATCAAAATCAGCCCCAGCATTTT
CDR3: CASSNQNQPQHF

J: TRBJ2-7
V: TRBV3-1/TRBV3-2
size: NA
D: TRBD1
DNA: TGTGCCAGCAGCCCCTGGGACAGGAGGACCGACGAGCAGTACTTC
CDR3: CASSPWDRRTDEQYF

J: TRBJ1-1
V: TRBV7-9
size: NA
D: NA
DNA: TGTGCCAGCAGACCCTCGCGAGGGAACACTGAAGCTTTCTTT
CDR3: CASRPSRGNTEAFF

J: TRBJ1-2
V: TRBV4-1
size: once
D: NA
DNA: TGCGCCAGCAGCCAAGATCCGGGGAACAACTATGGCTACACCTTC
CDR3: CASSQDPGNNYGYTF

J: TRBJ2-1
V: TRBV5-1
size: NA
D: TRBD2
DNA: TGCGCCAGCAGTCAACTGGCGGGAGACAATGAGCAGTTCTTC
CDR3: CASSQLAGDNEQFF

J: TRBJ2-2
V: TRBV19
size: NA
D: TRBD2
DNA: TGTGCCAGTAGACCTGTCCTAGCGGGAGCTCGGACCGGGGAGCTGTTTTTT
CDR3: CASRPVLAGARTGELFF

J: TRBJ2-1
V: TRBV28
size: NA
D: NA
DNA: TGTGCCAGCAGTTTGGGGCTAGACAAACTGGAGCAGTTCTTC
CDR3: CASSLGLDKLEQFF

J: TRBJ1-6
V: TRBV15
size: few
D: NA
DNA: TGTGCCACCACCCCGGGAGGGTGGTACTCACCCCTCCACTTT
CDR3: CATTPGGWYSPLHF

J: TRBJ2-7
V: TRBV6-5
size: few
D: TRBD2
DNA: TGTGCCAGCAGCGATCGGGGCGGGGGGGCCGAAGAGCAGTACTTC
CDR3: CASSDRGGGAEEQYF

J: TRBJ2-2
V: TRBV5-4
size: NA
D: TRBD2
DNA: TGTGCCAGCAGCCCCCGGACTAGCGGGAACACCGGGGAGCTGTTTTTT
CDR3: CASSPRTSGNTGELFF

J: TRBJ2-1
V: TRBV9
size: NA
D: NA
DNA: TGTGCCAGCAGCGGACTCGACAATGAGCAGTTCTTC
CDR3: CASSGLDNEQFF

J: TRBJ1-5
V: TRBV6-6
size: NA
D: TRBD1
DNA: TGTGCCAGCAGTTACGCTCGGGGACAGCTCAATCAGCCCCAGCATTTT
CDR3: CASSYARGQLNQPQHF

J: TRBJ1-1
V: TRBV5-6
size: NA
D: TRBD1
DNA: TGTGCCAGCAGCTTGGGGACAGGGGGCCTGGCTTTCTTT
CDR3: CASSLGTGGLAFF

J: TRBJ2-3
V: TRBV5-1
size: NA
D: NA
DNA: TGCGCCAGCAGCCGGTGGACAGATACAGATACGCAGTATTTT
CDR3: CASSRWTDTDTQYF

J: TRBJ1-1
V: TRBV5-1
size: few
D: NA
DNA: TGCGCCAGCAGCTTGGAAGATACATCTGAAGCTTTCTTT
CDR3: CASSLEDTSEAFF

J: TRBJ1-2
V: TRBV29-1
size: NA
D: TRBD1
DNA: TGCAGCGTTGAAAGGGGGCTCTACTATGGCTACACCTTC
CDR3: CSVERGLYYGYTF

J: TRBJ2-7
V: TRBV5-1
size: NA
D: TRBD2
DNA: TGCGCCAGCAGTACGACTAGCGGGAGCTACGAGCAGTACTTC
CDR3: CASSTTSGSYEQYF